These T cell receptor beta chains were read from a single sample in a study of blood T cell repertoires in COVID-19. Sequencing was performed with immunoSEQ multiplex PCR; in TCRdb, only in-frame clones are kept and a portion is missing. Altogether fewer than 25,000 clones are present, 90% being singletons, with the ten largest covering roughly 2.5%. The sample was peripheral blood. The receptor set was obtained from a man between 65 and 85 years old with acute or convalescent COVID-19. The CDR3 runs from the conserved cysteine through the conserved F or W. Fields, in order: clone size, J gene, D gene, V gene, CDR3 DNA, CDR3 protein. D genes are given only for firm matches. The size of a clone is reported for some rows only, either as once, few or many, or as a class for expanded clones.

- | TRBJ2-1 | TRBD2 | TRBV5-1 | TGCGCCAGCAGCTTGGTTAGCGGGACGATACGGTCTAATGAGCAGTTCTTC | CASSLVSGTIRSNEQFF
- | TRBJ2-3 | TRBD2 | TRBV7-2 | TGTGCCAGCAGCTTTCGGGCTAGCGGGGGGGTAAGCACAGATACGCAGTATTTT | CASSFRASGGVSTDTQYF
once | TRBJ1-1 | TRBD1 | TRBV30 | TGTGCCTGGAGTGGGGCAGGGGGCCCAGAAGCTTTCTTT | CAWSGAGGPEAFF
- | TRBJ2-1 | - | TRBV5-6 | TGTGCCAGCAGCTTCAGCGATGAGCAGTTCTTC | CASSFSDEQFF
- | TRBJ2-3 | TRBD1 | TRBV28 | TGTGCCAGCAGCACAGGGGGCGGCACAGATACGCAGTATTTT | CASSTGGGTDTQYF
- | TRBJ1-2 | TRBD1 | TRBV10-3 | TGTGCCATCAGTGAGTCCCTCGGACAGGGTCGGGACTATGGCTACACCTTC | CAISESLGQGRDYGYTF
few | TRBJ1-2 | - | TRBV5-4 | TGTGCCAGCAGCTTGGGAGGAGATAACTATGGCTACACCTTC | CASSLGGDNYGYTF
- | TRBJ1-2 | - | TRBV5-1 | TGCGCCAGCAGCTTGGCGGGCAGGGAATATGGCTACACCTTC | CASSLAGREYGYTF
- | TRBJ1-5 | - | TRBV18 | TGTGCCAGCTCACCGGCGGGCCAACAGCCCCAGCATTTT | CASSPAGQQPQHF
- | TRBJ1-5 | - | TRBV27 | TGTGCCAGCAGTTTACGGAGGGGCCCCAATCAGCCCCAGCATTTT | CASSLRRGPNQPQHF
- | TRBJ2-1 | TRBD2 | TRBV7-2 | TGTGCCAGCAGCCCAGCGACTAGCGGGGGTTACAATGAGCAGTTCTTC | CASSPATSGGYNEQFF
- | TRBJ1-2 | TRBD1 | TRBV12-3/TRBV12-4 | TGTGCCAGCAGTTTAAAGCAGGGGGGTGGCTACACCTTC | CASSLKQGGGYTF
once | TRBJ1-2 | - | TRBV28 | TGTGCCAGCAGTTTACGAGGGTTCGGCTACACCTTC | CASSLRGFGYTF
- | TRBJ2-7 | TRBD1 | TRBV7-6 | TGTGCCAGCAGCTTAGATCAGGGGGCCTCCTACGAGCAGTACTTC | CASSLDQGASYEQYF
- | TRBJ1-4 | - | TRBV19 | TGTGCCAGTAGCTTCCTCGGGGAAAAACTGTTTTTT | CASSFLGEKLFF
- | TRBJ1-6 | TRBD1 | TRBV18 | TGTGCCAGCTCACCGACAGGGGTAAATAATTCACCCCTCCACTTT | CASSPTGVNNSPLHF
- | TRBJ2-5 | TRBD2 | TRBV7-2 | TGTGCCAGCAGCTTAGGGGAGGCTAGCGGGGCGTGGGAGACCCAGTACTTC | CASSLGEASGAWETQYF
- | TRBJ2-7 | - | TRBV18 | TGTGCCAGCTCACCCGGGGCGGGGGCCTCCTACGAGCAGTACTTC | CASSPGAGASYEQYF
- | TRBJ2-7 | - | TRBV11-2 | TGTGCCAGCAGCTCCTACTACGAGCAGTACTTC | CASSSYYEQYF
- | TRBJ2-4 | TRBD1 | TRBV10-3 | TGTGCCATCAGTGAAAGACAGGGAAGAACCAAAAACATTCAGTACTTC | CAISERQGRTKNIQYF
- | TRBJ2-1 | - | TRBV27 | TGTGCCAGCAGTTTCTCCCTCGAGGGCTACAATGAGCAGTTCTTC | CASSFSLEGYNEQFF
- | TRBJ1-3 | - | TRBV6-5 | TGTGCCAGCAAAGGTAGCGGACACACCATATATTTT | CASKGSGHTIYF
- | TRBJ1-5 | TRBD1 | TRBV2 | TGTGCCAGCAGTGCGGGGACAGCCAGGGGACCCCAGCATTTT | CASSAGTARGPQHF
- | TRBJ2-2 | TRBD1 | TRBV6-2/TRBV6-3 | TGTGCCAGCAGTTCTCAGGGGGCCGTCGGGGAGCTGTTTTTT | CASSSQGAVGELFF
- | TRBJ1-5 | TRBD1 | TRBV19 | TGTGCCAGTACCGGGGACAGGGGACGCAATCAGCCCCAGCATTTT | CASTGDRGRNQPQHF
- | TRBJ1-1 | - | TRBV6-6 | TGTGCCAGTTTCCGTTGGGGGGACACTGAAGCTTTCTTT | CASFRWGDTEAFF